This passage covers 32 T cell receptor beta chains from one sample sequenced in a study of glioma-infiltrating T cells. Using RNA template, CDR3s of TCR alpha and beta were amplified with iRepertoire arm-PCR. TCRdb recomputed calls from the multiplex PCR reads with MiXCR, one row per CDR3 protein. Among approximately 12,000 distinct CDR3 sequences listed, about 25% were seen once. Sequencing input: glioma tissue, nonneoplastic brain tissue, or PBMCs (not recorded which). The receptor set was obtained from a human donor with low-grade glioma or glioblastoma, undergoing nonglioma brain surgery, or in good health (not recorded which).

This clonotype was picked up many times. CDR3 nucleotides: TGTGCCAGCAGCTTTACAAGGGAACGGTTCTTC. Its translation: CASSFTRERFF. The V and J genes are TRBV7-9 and TRBJ2-1, with D unresolved. Per the germline V gene, CDR1 is SEHNR and CDR2 is FQNEAQ (reference sequence). This CDR3 is 11 amino acids long. V shed 3 bases and J shed 15 bases, with 12 bases lying between them.

This clonotype was recorded many times. The CDR3 loop is CSAPPRGTEEYNEQFF. CDR3 nucleotides: TGCAGTGCCCCCCCGCGCGGGACAGAGGAATACAATGAGCAGTTCTTC. The V and J genes are TRBV20-1 and TRBJ2-1; D is possibly TRBD1 (7 bases). V lost 6 bases and J 4 bases, leaving 22 bases between the germline ends. Germline lookup yields CDR1 DFQATT and CDR2 SNEGSKA (reference sequence). CDR3 size: 16 residues.

This clonotype was found many times. DNA for the CDR3: TGTGCCAGCAGTGGTACTACTGGCACAGATACGCAGTATTTT. Its protein product is CASSGTTGTDTQYF. The chain is built from TRBV28 and TRBJ2-3; no firm D call. Germline V gives CDR1 MDHEN, CDR2 SYDVKM. The ends were cut back, 5 bases at V and 1 base at J, with 10 bases in the middle. The CDR3 spans 14 residues.

This clonotype was found many times. The gene calls are TRBV20-1 and TRBJ2-6; 10 bases fit TRBD1. CDR3 length equals 16 residues. Losses at the gene ends were 6 bases for V and 1 base for J; bases not matched to a gene: 6. Germline assignment: CDR1 DFQATT and CDR2 SNEGSKA (reference sequence). The CDR3: CSAETGGASGANVLTF. The CDR3 nucleotides read TGCAGTGCCGAGACAGGGGGCGCGTCTGGGGCCAACGTCCTGACTTTC.

Only a few counts were recorded for this clonotype. The chain has TRBV7-6 and TRBJ2-1; no clear D gene. The germline gives CDR1 SGHVS, CDR2 FNYEAQ. The V end lost 0 bases, the J end lost 1 base, and 7 bases lay between the germline ends. The CDR3 is 15 residues long. CDR3 region: CASSLAVWSYNEQFF. The CDR3 region has the DNA TGTGCCAGCAGCTTAGCGGTTTGGTCCTACAATGAGCAGTTCTTC. Looking up the rest from reference TRBV7-6 and TRBJ2-1 gives the full variable domain: GAGVSQSPRYKVTKRGQDVALRCDPISGHVSLYWYRQALGQGPEFLTYFNYEAQQDKSGLPNDRFSAERPEGSISTLTIQRTEQRDSAMYRCASSLAVWSYNEQFFGPGTRLTVL.

As concerns this clonotype: This could be a read error, since a much larger clone is one nucleotide away. This chain connects TRBV7-2 to TRBJ2-3; no firm D call. CDR1 and CDR2 (germline): SGHTA, FQGNSA. The CDR3 runs 13 residues. CDR3 sequence reads: CASSILTADTKYF. The DNA of the CDR3 is TGTGCCAGCAGCATACTAACGGCAGATACGAAGTATTTT.

This clonotype was observed many times. The chain has TRBV20-1 and TRBJ2-3, with D uncertain. The CDR3 runs 15 residues. Trimming cost V 0 bases and J 5 bases, with 15 bases left between them. Germline loops: CDR1 DFQATT, CDR2 SNEGSKA (reference sequence). CDR3 sequence: CSARETGRIRDTQYF. The CDR3 coding sequence is TGCAGTGCTAGAGAAACGGGCCGCATCAGAGATACGCAGTATTTT.

The V gene is TRBV4-1, the J gene TRBJ2-7, with TRBD2 as a possible D gene (6 bases). The germline V gene encodes CDR1 MGHRA and CDR2 YSYEKL. CDR3 length: 15 amino acids. V dropped 2 bases and J dropped 2 bases, with 13 bases sitting between them. CDR3 region: CASSQPPGSTYEQYF. CDR3 nucleotide sequence: TGCGCCAGCAGCCAACCGCCCGGGAGTACCTACGAGCAGTACTTC.

This clonotype was picked up many times. The rearrangement joins TRBV24-1 to TRBJ2-5, with TRBD2 as a possible D gene (7 bases). The germline V gene encodes CDR1 KGHDR and CDR2 SFDVKD. The CDR3 sequence is 16 residues long. Trimming cost V 2 bases and J 5 bases, with 17 bases left between them. CDR3 loop: CATSDSRSRGGETQYF. CDR3 coding DNA: TGTGCCACCAGTGATTCGAGATCCAGGGGAGGGGAGACCCAGTACTTC.

The sample holds many counts of this clonotype. This chain links TRBV28 with TRBJ2-1; 11 nucleotides match TRBD2. The CDR3 spans 16 residues. With V trimmed by 3 bases and J by 7 bases, 8 bases remained unmatched. CDR1 is MDHEN, CDR2 SYDVKM, per germline. For the CDR3, the DNA is TGTGCCAGCAGTTTTTGGTCTAGCGGGAGGATAAATGAGCAGTTCTTC. It yields the protein CASSFWSSGRINEQFF.

The chain has TRBV3-1 and TRBJ2-7; TRBD1 or TRBD2 may be the D gene (5 bases each). The length of the CDR3 is 16 residues. V was shortened by 2 bases and J by 2 bases, with 16 bases between the two germline ends. Germline-derived CDR1 and CDR2 are LGHDT and YNNKEL (reference sequence). The CDR3 bases are TGTGCCAGCAGCCAATCCCGGGACCCTTGGGCCTACGAGCAGTACTTC. Translated: CASSQSRDPWAYEQYF.

The CDR3 DNA is TGTGCCAGCAGCTTGGCTCGGGACGGTTACAATGAGCAGTTCTTC. Its protein is CASSLARDGYNEQFF. J is TRBJ2-1 and V is TRBV5-4; D possibly matches TRBD1 or TRBD2 (5 bases each). Germline V CDR1 and CDR2: SGHNT, YYREEE (reference sequence). Trimming shortened V by 0 bases and J by 4 bases, and 11 bases separated the two germline ends. CDR3 size: 15 residues.

There are a few counts of this clonotype. V gene TRBV25-1 combines with J gene TRBJ2-5; perhaps TRBD2 as D (5 bases). There are 12 residues in the CDR3. The germline gives CDR1 MGHDK, CDR2 SYGVNS. Trimming cost V 2 bases and J 5 bases, with 6 bases left between them. CDR3 in DNA: TGTGCCAGCAGTGAACCGGGGGAGACCCAGTACTTC. Translation: CASSEPGETQYF.

The rearrangement uses TRBV11-2 and TRBJ1-5, with D maybe TRBD1 (5 bases). The CDR3 consists of 13 residues. The V gene lost 6 bases and the J gene lost 5 bases, with 11 bases spanning the gap. Germline CDR1 SGHAT, CDR2 FQNNGV. CDR3: CASRIGTHQPQHF. Here the CDR3 DNA reads TGTGCCAGCAGAATCGGGACTCATCAGCCCCAGCATTTT.

Notes on this clonotype: A read error may explain this, as a much larger clone is one base away. The rearrangement links TRBV7-2 to TRBJ2-6; D ambiguous. Germline assignment: CDR1 SGHTA and CDR2 FQGNSA. CDR3 length equals 12 residues. V lost 8 bases and J lost 5, with 7 bases in between. CDR3 sequence reads: CASGLRANVLTF. The CDR3 DNA reads as TGTGCCAGCGGTCTTAGGGCCAACGTCCTGACTTTC. Supplemented by reference TRBV7-2 and TRBJ2-6, the full variable domain reads GAGVSQSPSNKVTEKGKDVELRCDPISGHTALYWYRQSLGQGLEFLIYFQGNSAPDKSGLPSDRFSAERTGGSVSTLTIQRTQQEDSAVYLCASGLRANVLTFGAGSRLTVL.

This clonotype was seen at least ten times. V usage is TRBV7-9 and J usage is TRBJ1-5; D is uncertain. Germline-derived CDR1 and CDR2 are SEHNR and FQNEAQ (reference sequence). Deletions cut 2 bases from V and 6 bases from J, with 5 bases between. The CDR3 has 12 amino acids. The CDR3 region is CASSLFRQPQHF. CDR3 coding DNA: TGTGCCAGCAGCTTATTCCGTCAGCCCCAGCATTTT.

This clonotype was seen many times. The rearrangement links TRBV20-1 to TRBJ2-7, with 11 bases aligning to TRBD2. The CDR3 has 13 residues. Germline V lookup: CDR1 DFQATT, CDR2 SNEGSKA (reference sequence). V was clipped by 1 base and J by 4 bases; unmatched bases: 0. Here the CDR3 reads CSARGLAGYEQYF. The CDR3 DNA is TGCAGTGCTAGAGGACTAGCGGGATACGAGCAGTACTTC.

By proportion, this clonotype is medium-sized. The gene calls are TRBV6-1 and TRBJ1-6, with unresolved D. The CDR3 extends over 13 amino acids. Germline V gene data show CDR1 as MNHNS and CDR2 as SASEGT. Trimming shortened V by 2 bases and J by 7 bases, and 6 bases separated the two germline ends. The CDR3 sequence is CASSERSNSPLHF. CDR3 DNA: TGTGCCAGCAGTGAACGGTCGAATTCACCCCTCCACTTT.

As to this clonotype: A much larger clone is a single base away; this may be a read error. The V and J genes are TRBV6-6 and TRBJ2-1; 10 nucleotides agree with TRBD2. Germline V gene lookup returns CDR1 MNHNY and CDR2 SVGAGI (reference sequence). V dropped 2 bases and J dropped 8; count of bases not matched to a gene: 12. The CDR3 contains 17 residues. The CDR3 region has the DNA TGTGCCAGCAGTTACCTGGACCCTAGCGGGAGATCATATGAGCAGTTCTTC. Its translation is CASSYLDPSGRSYEQFF.

This clonotype was counted a few times. This chain connects TRBV10-3 to TRBJ1-4; D ambiguous. With 4 bases removed from V and 0 bases from J, the gap between germline ends came to 6 bases. This CDR3 region has 14 residues. Germline values: CDR1 ENHRY, CDR2 SYGVKD. As DNA, the CDR3 is TGTGCCATCAGTGCGTCCGCAACTAATGAAAAACTGTTTTTT. This gives the protein CAISASATNEKLFF.

This clonotype was detected ten times or more. The chain combines TRBV7-9 with TRBJ1-2, with D tentatively TRBD1 (6 bases). The CDR3 consists of 14 residues. Trimming shortened V by 1 base and J by 7 bases, and 13 bases separated the two germline ends. Germline CDR1 reads SEHNR; CDR2 reads FQNEAQ (reference sequence). CDR3 in DNA: TGTGCCAGCAGCTTAGGAACAGGGACGGTTGGCTACACCTTC. Encoded protein: CASSLGTGTVGYTF. Looking up the rest from reference TRBV7-9 and TRBJ1-2 gives the full variable domain: DTGVSQNPRHKITKRGQNVTFRCDPISEHNRLYWYRQTLGQGPEFLTYFQNEAQLEKSRLLSDRFSAERPKGSFSTLEIQRTEQGDSAMYLCASSLGTGTVGYTFGSGTRLTVV.

This clonotype was observed at least ten times. Germline and junction disagree at one end, which may indicate a read error. The rearrangement joins TRBV20-1 to TRBJ2-7; no definite D call. From germline, CDR1 is DFQATT and CDR2 SNEGSKA (reference sequence). This CDR3 comprises 15 residues. CDR3 loop: CSASLGERPSNEQYF. CDR3 DNA: TGCAGTGCTAGCCTCGGTGAGCGCCCCTCCAACGAGCAGTACTTC.

The chain employs TRBV7-3 and TRBJ2-5; 9 nucleotides agree with TRBD1. Unmatched junction bases numbered 18, after V lost 7 bases and J lost 3 bases. The CDR3 extends over 18 amino acids. Germline CDR1 SGHTA, CDR2 FQGTGA. The CDR3 nucleotides read TGTGCCAGCACCCCAGGGGACAGGGAAGTGTCCCGCGAAGAGACCCAGTACTTC. It specifies CASTPGDREVSREETQYF.

The sample holds a few counts of this clonotype. The chain recombines TRBV7-9 with TRBJ2-7; 9 bases line up with TRBD2. Germline CDR1 SEHNR, CDR2 FQNEAQ (reference sequence). Unmatched junction bases numbered 1, after V lost 3 bases and J lost 1 base. The CDR3 has 14 amino acids. The CDR3 DNA follows: TGTGCCAGCAGCTTTAGCGGGAGTTCCTACGAGCAGTACTTC. This codes for CASSFSGSSYEQYF.

With regard to this clonotype: A much larger clonotype is one base distant, so this may be a read error. This CDR3 is missing its conserved last phenylalanine or tryptophan, likely due to a read error. The chain employs TRBV20-1 and TRBJ2-7, with 7 bases fitting TRBD2. Losses at the gene ends were 4 bases for V and 2 bases for J; bases not matched to a gene: 11. This CDR3 is built from 15 residues. Germline-derived CDR1 and CDR2 are DFQATT and SNEGSKA (reference sequence). This CDR3 is CSANNLAAFAYEQYL. The CDR3 DNA reads TGCAGTGCTAATAATCTAGCGGCCTTCGCCTACGAGCAGTACCTC.

This clonotype appeared many times. This chain joins TRBV6-4 and TRBJ2-1, with 7 bases fitting TRBD2. With 6 bases clipped from V and 5 bases from J, the junction kept 7 bases outside the gene matches. Germline V gene sequence: CDR1 MRHNA, CDR2 SNTAGT. The CDR3 runs 14 residues. In nucleotides, the CDR3 is TGTGCCAGCAGCAGGGCTAGCGGAAACAATGAGCAGTTCTTC. It is translated as CASSRASGNNEQFF.

In the case of this clonotype: A much larger clonotype is one base distant, so this may be a read error. The V and J genes are TRBV6-5 and TRBJ2-5; D might be TRBD2 (5 bases). Germline V CDR1 and CDR2: MNHEY, SVGAGI. The length of the CDR3 is 15 residues. The V gene lost 2 bases and the J gene lost 5 bases, with 15 bases spanning the gap. The CDR3 here is CASSYGTREAETQYF. DNA of the CDR3: TGTGCCAGCAGTTACGGCACTAGAGAGGCGGAGACCCAGTACTTC.

This clonotype was found many times. The chain links TRBV29-1 to TRBJ1-1; no firm D call. The V end was cut by 7 bases, the J end by 0 bases, with 9 bases between. The germline V gene has CDR1 SQVTM and CDR2 ANQGSEA. The CDR3 is made up of 12 amino acids. The CDR3 nucleotides read TGCAGCGCAGTACAAGTGAACACTGAAGCTTTCTTT. Encoded protein: CSAVQVNTEAFF. Based on the CDR3 plus reference TRBV29-1 and TRBJ1-1, the full variable domain is SAVISQKPSRDICQRGTSLTIQCQVDSQVTMMFWYRQQPGQSLTLIATANQGSEATYESGFVIDKFPISRPNLTFSTLTVSNMSPEDSSIYLCSAVQVNTEAFFGQGTRLTVV.

This sequence joins TRBV4-1 and TRBJ2-7; 7 positions match TRBD2. With V trimmed by 2 bases and J by 7 bases, 17 bases remained unmatched. The germline gives CDR1 MGHRA, CDR2 YSYEKL. The CDR3 extends over 17 amino acids. The CDR3 loop reads CASSQMGLLPPGSEQYF. Written as DNA, the CDR3 is TGCGCCAGCAGCCAAATGGGACTACTGCCCCCGGGGAGTGAGCAGTACTTC.

As to this clonotype: This may be a read error, as it is one base from a much larger clone. This chain joins TRBV20-1 and TRBJ2-1; a weak D match, TRBD2 (6 bases). The germline CDR1 and CDR2 sequences are DFQATT and SNEGSKA (reference sequence). This CDR3 is built from 14 residues. This chain's CDR3 is CSAPLGGTGNERFF. CDR3 DNA: TGCAGTGCTCCCCTGGGGGGAACGGGGAATGAGCGGTTCTTC.

Note on this clonotype: With a much larger clone just one base away, this may be a read error. The rearrangement links TRBV7-3 to TRBJ1-1; possibly TRBD1 for D (5 bases). CDR3 length equals 13 residues. Germline CDR1 SGHTA, CDR2 FQGTGA. The CDR3 DNA reads TGTGCCAGCGGCTTAGACAGGAACACTGAAGCTTTCTTT. Amino acid sequence: CASGLDRNTEAFF.

This clonotype was observed a few times. The chain carries TRBV4-1 and TRBJ1-1; 9 bases are shared with TRBD1. The V gene end was trimmed by 7 bases and the J gene end by 0 bases; junction bases not matched to a gene: 12. The CDR3 spans 17 residues. Germline CDR1 reads MGHRA; CDR2 reads YSYEKL. The CDR3 reads CASTPARDRVMNTEAFF. The DNA of the CDR3 is TGCGCCAGCACTCCGGCCCGGGACAGGGTCATGAACACTGAAGCTTTCTTT.